The next 14 T cell receptor beta chains were all read from a single sample in a study of glioma-infiltrating T cells (dated by TCRdb to the mid-2010s). The run used an Illumina MiSeq. TCR alpha and beta CDR3 regions were amplified with the iRepertoire nested amplicon-rescue multiplex PCR (arm-PCR) platform from RNA. TCRdb reprocessing: public reads trimmed at Q25 with fastp, clones called with MiXCR, in-frame beta chains kept. Identical CDR3 protein sequences are pooled into one entry, listed with their most common genes and DNA. The sample has 100,000 to 150,000 distinct CDR3 sequences on record, 23% of them singletons. The ten top clones hold roughly 15% of the sample. Sequencing used glioma tissue, nonneoplastic brain tissue, or PBMCs (not recorded which). The source is a human donor with low-grade glioma or glioblastoma, undergoing nonglioma brain surgery, or in good health (not recorded which).

This clonotype was detected many times. The rearrangement uses TRBV10-2 and TRBJ2-1, with 9 bases lining up with TRBD1. The ends lost 6 bases at V and 0 bases at J; junction bases unmatched: 6. CDR1 and CDR2 from the germline V gene are WSHSY and SAAADI. The CDR3 runs 16 residues. The CDR3 sequence: CASRGDRVPSYNEQFF. The CDR3 DNA is TGCGCCAGCAGAGGGGACAGGGTCCCCTCCTACAATGAGCAGTTCTTC.

Of note for this clonotype: At one of its ends the junction is not consistent with the germline gene, which may arise from a read error. The chain recombines TRBV20-1 with TRBJ2-3; D call uncertain. Germline V gene lookup returns CDR1 DFQATT and CDR2 SNEGSKA (reference sequence). The CDR3 length is 13 residues. The CDR3 here is CSAPAGRADTQCF. CDR3 nucleotides: TGCAGTGCCCCGGCCGGACGGGCAGATACGCAGTGTTTT.

The table lists this clonotype with many counts. The gene calls are TRBV28 and TRBJ1-1; D gene ambiguous. V was clipped by 6 bases and J by 1 base, with 15 bases between them. The CDR3 spans 15 residues. Germline CDR1 MDHEN, CDR2 SYDVKM. CDR3 DNA: TGTGCCAGCAGGGATAGGACTAGGTCGAACACTGAAGCTTTCTTT. This sequence encodes CASRDRTRSNTEAFF.

The chain has TRBV20-1 and TRBJ1-5, with unresolved D. V dropped 5 bases and J dropped 0 bases, with 5 bases sitting between them. The CDR3 sequence is 12 residues long. Germline V gene lookup returns CDR1 DFQATT and CDR2 SNEGSKA (reference sequence). CDR3 amino acids: CSAGSSNQPQHF. For the CDR3, the DNA is TGCAGTGCTGGTAGTAGCAATCAGCCCCAGCATTTT.

In its sample, this clonotype was seen a few times. One junction end disagrees with the germline gene, perhaps due to a read error. The rearrangement links TRBV9 to TRBJ2-5; D is perhaps TRBD2 (5 bases). CDR3 length equals 13 residues. Per the germline V gene, CDR1 is SGDLS and CDR2 is YYNGEE. The CDR3 DNA is TGTGTCAGCAGCCCGAGCGGACAAGAGACCCAGTACTTC. It is translated as CVSSPSGQETQYF.

To note about this clonotype: This likely comes from a read error, as the CDR3 has no conserved phenylalanine or tryptophan at its end. The V and J genes are TRBV29-1 and TRBJ2-5, with a possible D match to TRBD2 (6 bases). CDR3 size: 12 residues. From germline, CDR1 is SQVTM and CDR2 ANQGSEA. V lost 3 bases and J lost 5, with 10 bases in between. The CDR3 here is CSVEFSGETQYL. CDR3 nucleotide sequence: TGCAGCGTTGAGTTTAGCGGTGAGACCCAGTACCTC.

This clonotype was counted many times. The V and J genes are TRBV5-1 and TRBJ2-1; D is uncertain. Germline V CDR1 and CDR2: SGHRS, YFSETQ. V was shortened by 2 bases and J by 3 bases, with 6 bases between the two germline ends. This CDR3 region has 13 residues. The CDR3 DNA follows: TGCGCCAGCAGCTTCAACAGCTACAATGAGCAGTTCTTC. This encodes CASSFNSYNEQFF.

This clonotype was detected only once. The CDR3 does not end in the conserved phenylalanine or tryptophan, so this is likely a read error. This chain uses TRBV4-3 with TRBJ2-1, with D maybe TRBD2 (6 bases). With 0 bases removed from V and 9 bases from J, the gap between germline ends came to 12 bases. The CDR3 has 14 amino acids. The germline V gene encodes CDR1 LGHNA and CDR2 YSLEER. The CDR3 loop is CASSQDPLSGEQFL. In DNA, the CDR3 is TGCGCCAGCAGCCAAGATCCCCTTAGCGGTGAGCAGTTCCTC.

This clonotype was recorded at least ten times. V and J are TRBV20-1 and TRBJ2-7; unclear D gene. The CDR3 contains 13 residues. Germline assignment: CDR1 DFQATT and CDR2 SNEGSKA (reference sequence). V lost 1 base to trimming and J lost 0 bases, with 7 bases between them. CDR3 amino acids: CSARVPISYEQYF. CDR3 DNA sequence: TGCAGTGCTAGAGTCCCTATCTCCTACGAGCAGTACTTC.

In regard to this clonotype: A much larger clone lies a single base off, so this may be a read error. The J gene is TRBJ1-3, the V gene TRBV19; D uncertain. The CDR3 extends over 15 amino acids. Germline V gives CDR1 LNHDA, CDR2 SQIVND (reference sequence). V was shortened by 6 bases and J by 0 bases, with 12 bases between the two germline ends. In DNA form, the CDR3 reads TGTGCCAGTAGAATTGGCCAATACTCTGGAAACACCATATATTTT. It yields the protein CASRIGQYSGNTIYF.

Comments on this clonotype: A much larger clone sits a single nucleotide away, making a read error possible. The chain joins TRBV7-2 to TRBJ2-7, with 9 positions matching TRBD1. The germline V gene has CDR1 SGHTA and CDR2 FQGNSA. There are 12 residues in the CDR3. V was pared by 7 bases and J by 6 bases, with 4 bases of the junction left unmatched. The CDR3 DNA reads TGTGCCAGCAACAAACAGGGGGCCGAGCAGTACTTC. Translating gives CASNKQGAEQYF.

This clonotype appeared a few times. The chain uses TRBV5-1 and TRBJ2-1, with D perhaps matching TRBD1 or TRBD2 (5 bases each). The CDR3 extends over 16 amino acids. The germline V and J ends were trimmed by 1 base and 2 bases, with 13 bases remaining between them. Germline CDR1 and CDR2: SGHRS and YFSETQ. For the CDR3, the DNA is TGCGCCAGCAGCTTGTCGCCCCGGGACGCCTACAATGAGCAGTTCTTC. This gives the protein CASSLSPRDAYNEQFF.

The table lists this clonotype with many counts. The chain is built from TRBV7-2 and TRBJ2-7; 10 nucleotides align to TRBD2. CDR1 and CDR2 (germline): SGHTA, FQGNSA. V lost 1 base, J lost 6 bases, and 6 bases stayed unmatched. This CDR3 contains 15 residues. CDR3 sequence reads: CASSLVVLAGAEQYF. CDR3 nucleotide sequence: TGTGCCAGCAGCTTAGTGGTGCTAGCGGGAGCCGAGCAGTACTTC.

This clonotype came up many times. The J gene is TRBJ2-3, the V gene TRBV28; 9 nucleotides agree with TRBD2. The CDR3 has 15 amino acids. The V and J ends lost 5 bases and 6 bases, in that order; junction bases with no gene match: 9. The germline V gene has CDR1 MDHEN and CDR2 SYDVKM. The CDR3 coding sequence is TGTGCCAGCAGTCCTTTAGCGGGAGAGTTGGATACGCAGTATTTT. Encoded protein: CASSPLAGELDTQYF. Drawing the rest from reference TRBV28 and TRBJ2-3, the complete variable domain is DVKVTQSSRYLVKRTGEKVFLECVQDMDHENMFWYRQDPGLGLRLIYFSYDVKMKEKGDIPEGYSVSREKKERFSLILESASTNQTSMYLCASSPLAGELDTQYFGPGTRLTVL.